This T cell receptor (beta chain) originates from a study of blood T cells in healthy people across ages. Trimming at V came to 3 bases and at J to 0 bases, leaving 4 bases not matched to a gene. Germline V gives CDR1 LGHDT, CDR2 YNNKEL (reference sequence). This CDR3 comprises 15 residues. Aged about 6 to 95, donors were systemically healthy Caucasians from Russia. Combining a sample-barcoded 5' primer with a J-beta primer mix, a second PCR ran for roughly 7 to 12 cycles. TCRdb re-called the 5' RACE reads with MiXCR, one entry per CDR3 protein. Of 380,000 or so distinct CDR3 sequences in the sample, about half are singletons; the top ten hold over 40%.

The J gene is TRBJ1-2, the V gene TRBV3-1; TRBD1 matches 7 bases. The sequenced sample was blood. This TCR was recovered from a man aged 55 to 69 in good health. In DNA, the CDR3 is TGTGCCAGCAGCCATGATGGGACAGCTAACTATGGCTACACCTTC. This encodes CASSHDGTANYGYTF.